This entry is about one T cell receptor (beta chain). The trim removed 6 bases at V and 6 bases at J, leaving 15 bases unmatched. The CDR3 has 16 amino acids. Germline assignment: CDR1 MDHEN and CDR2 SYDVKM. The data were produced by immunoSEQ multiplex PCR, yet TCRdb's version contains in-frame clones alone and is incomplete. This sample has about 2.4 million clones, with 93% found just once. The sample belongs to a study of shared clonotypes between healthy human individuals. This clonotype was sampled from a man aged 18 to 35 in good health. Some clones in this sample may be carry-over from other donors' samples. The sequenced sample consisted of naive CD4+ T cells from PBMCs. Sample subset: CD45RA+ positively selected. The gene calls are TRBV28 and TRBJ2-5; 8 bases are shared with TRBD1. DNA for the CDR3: TGTGCCAGCAGACCAATAGACAGGGGCCCCAACAAGACCCAGTACTTC. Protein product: CASRPIDRGPNKTQYF.